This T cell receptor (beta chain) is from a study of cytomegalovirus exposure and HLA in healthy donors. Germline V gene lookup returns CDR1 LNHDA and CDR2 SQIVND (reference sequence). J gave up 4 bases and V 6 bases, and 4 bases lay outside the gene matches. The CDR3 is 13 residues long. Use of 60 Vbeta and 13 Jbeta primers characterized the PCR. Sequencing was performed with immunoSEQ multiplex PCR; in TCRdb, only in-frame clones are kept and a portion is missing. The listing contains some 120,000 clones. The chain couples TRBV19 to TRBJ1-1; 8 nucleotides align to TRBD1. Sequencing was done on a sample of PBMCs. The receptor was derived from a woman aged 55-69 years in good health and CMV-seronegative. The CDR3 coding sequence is TGTGCCAGTAGCAGTACAGGGGGCACTGAAGCTTTCTTT. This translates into CASSSTGGTEAFF.